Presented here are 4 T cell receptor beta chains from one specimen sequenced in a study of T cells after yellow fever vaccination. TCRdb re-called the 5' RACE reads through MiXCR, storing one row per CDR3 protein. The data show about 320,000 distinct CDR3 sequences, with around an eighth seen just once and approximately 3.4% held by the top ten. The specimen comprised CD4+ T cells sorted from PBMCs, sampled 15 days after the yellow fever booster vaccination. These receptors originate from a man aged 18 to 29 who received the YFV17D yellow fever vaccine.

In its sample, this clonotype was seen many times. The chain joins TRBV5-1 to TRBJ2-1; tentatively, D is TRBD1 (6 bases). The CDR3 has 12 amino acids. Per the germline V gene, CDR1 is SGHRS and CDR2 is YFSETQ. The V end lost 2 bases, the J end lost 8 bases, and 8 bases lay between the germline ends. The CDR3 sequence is CASSLQGDEQFF. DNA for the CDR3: TGCGCCAGCAGCTTACAGGGTGATGAGCAGTTCTTC.

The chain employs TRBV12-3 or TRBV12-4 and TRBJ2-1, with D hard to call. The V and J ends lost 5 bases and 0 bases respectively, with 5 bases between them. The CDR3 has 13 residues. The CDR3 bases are TGTGCCAGCAGTAGGCTCTCCTACAATGAGCAGTTCTTC. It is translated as CASSRLSYNEQFF.

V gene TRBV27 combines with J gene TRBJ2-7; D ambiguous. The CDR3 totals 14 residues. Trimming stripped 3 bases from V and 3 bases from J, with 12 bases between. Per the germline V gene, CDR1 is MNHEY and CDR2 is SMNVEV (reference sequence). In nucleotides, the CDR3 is TGTGCCAGCAGTTTGAAGGGCTCTAACTACGAGCAGTACTTC. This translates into CASSLKGSNYEQYF.

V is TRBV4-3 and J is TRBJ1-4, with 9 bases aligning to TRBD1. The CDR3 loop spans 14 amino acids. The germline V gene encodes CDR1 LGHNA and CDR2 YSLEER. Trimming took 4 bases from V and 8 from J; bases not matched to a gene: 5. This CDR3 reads CASSRTGDQEKLFF. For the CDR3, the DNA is TGCGCCAGCAGCCGGACAGGGGATCAAGAAAAACTGTTTTTT.